Sequencing of this T cell receptor beta chain was carried out in a study of cytomegalovirus exposure and HLA in healthy donors. Amplification used 60 Vbeta primers and 13 Jbeta primers. Assay: immunoSEQ multiplex PCR; the TCRdb copy retains only in-frame clones and omits some. This table holds 110,000 to 150,000 clones. V was clipped by 4 bases and J by 4 bases, with 9 bases between them. Germline V gene data show CDR1 as SGHRS and CDR2 as YFSETQ. The CDR3 length is 13 residues. This TCR was sampled from a young woman in good health and CMV-seronegative. The chain has TRBV5-1 and TRBJ2-1; TRBD1 might be the D (5 bases). Material for sequencing was PBMCs. The CDR3 loop reads CASSATVYNEQFF. In DNA, the CDR3 is TGCGCCAGCAGCGCGACAGTTTACAATGAGCAGTTCTTC.